Listed below are T cell receptor beta chains from one sample, sequenced in a study of beta chain features in type 1 diabetes. TCRdb's copy holds only in-frame clones and misses some; the assay was immunoSEQ multiplex PCR. The sample lists about 230,000 clones, roughly 17% seen once, with approximately 0.086% in the top ten. Sample: naive CD4+ T cells from blood. Every receptor here comes from a man aged 25-45 years with type 1 diabetes. Each CDR3 is given with its conserved first and last residue. D genes are given only for firm matches. Clone size is not always given. Where it is, it says once, few, many or a class for expanded clones.

CDR3	DNA	J	D	V	size
CASSKVLAGGPRETQYF	TGTGCCAGCAGCAAAGTTCTAGCGGGAGGGCCGAGGGAGACCCAGTACTTC	TRBJ2-5	NA	TRBV21-1	few
CASSPSGGDGYTF	TGTGCCAGCTCACCATCAGGGGGCGATGGCTACACCTTC	TRBJ1-2	TRBD1	TRBV18	NA
CASSLSHEQYF	TGTGCCAGCAGCTTATCCCACGAGCAGTACTTC	TRBJ2-7	NA	TRBV7-6	NA
CASRRTVHDTQYF	TGTGCCAGCAGGCGGACAGTTCATGATACGCAGTATTTT	TRBJ2-3	NA	TRBV6-5	NA
CSVSQGTGNTIYF	TGCAGCGTTTCCCAGGGAACCGGAAACACCATATATTTT	TRBJ1-3	NA	TRBV29-1	few
CASSPGTSGRQEQYF	TGTGCCAGCAGCCCCGGGACTAGCGGGAGGCAAGAGCAGTACTTC	TRBJ2-7	TRBD2	TRBV7-9	few
CAWSRQWGAGEQYF	TGTGCCTGGAGTAGGCAGTGGGGGGCGGGCGAGCAGTACTTC	TRBJ2-7	NA	TRBV30	few
CASSSTSGDEQYF	TGTGCCAGCTCATCGACTAGCGGGGACGAGCAGTACTTC	TRBJ2-7	TRBD2	TRBV18	NA
CASSRVYNEQFF	TGTGCCAGCAGTAGAGTCTACAATGAGCAGTTCTTC	TRBJ2-1	NA	TRBV25-1	few
CASSVRLAGAYEQYF	TGCGCCAGCAGCGTTCGGCTAGCGGGAGCTTACGAGCAGTACTTC	TRBJ2-7	TRBD2	TRBV4-3	NA
CASSPRRDRGMSKNIQYF	TGTGCCAGCTCACCACGGCGGGACAGGGGTATGTCCAAAAACATTCAGTACTTC	TRBJ2-4	TRBD1	TRBV18	few
CARDTGGGYGYTF	TGTGCCCGGGATACAGGGGGAGGCTATGGCTACACCTTC	TRBJ1-2	TRBD1	TRBV30	few
CASSPALNNEQFF	TGTGCCAGCTCACCGGCACTTAACAATGAGCAGTTCTTC	TRBJ2-1	NA	TRBV18	NA
CASSYLPGTGIYEQYF	TGTGCCAGCAGTTACCTCCCCGGGACAGGGATCTACGAGCAGTACTTC	TRBJ2-7	TRBD1	TRBV6-6	NA
CSVALKTGWPQHF	TGCAGCGTCGCCTTAAAAACAGGGTGGCCCCAGCATTTT	TRBJ1-5	NA	TRBV29-1	NA
CALADQETQYF	TGTGCCTTGGCAGACCAAGAGACCCAGTACTTC	TRBJ2-5	NA	TRBV28	few
CSVDGALAGGTDTQYF	TGCAGCGTTGACGGCGCACTAGCGGGAGGGACAGATACGCAGTATTTT	TRBJ2-3	TRBD2	TRBV29-1	few
CASSAYQETQYF	TGTGCCAGCAGTGCGTACCAAGAGACCCAGTACTTC	TRBJ2-5	NA	TRBV25-1	few
CATSRDRGAETQYF	TGTGCCACCAGCAGAGATCGAGGGGCGGAGACCCAGTACTTC	TRBJ2-5	NA	TRBV15	few
CASSQDEGQGYNEQFF	TGCGCCAGCAGCCAAGACGAGGGACAGGGGTACAATGAGCAGTTCTTC	TRBJ2-1	TRBD1	TRBV4-3	few
CASTPRTGGPYEQYF	TGTGCCAGTACCCCCCGGACAGGGGGGCCCTACGAGCAGTACTTC	TRBJ2-7	TRBD1	TRBV19	NA
CASARRGPTVQYF	TGTGCCTCCGCAAGACGGGGGCCAACGGTTCAGTACTTC	TRBJ2-4	NA	TRBV30	NA
CASSWTGESQPQHF	TGTGCCAGCAGCTGGACAGGGGAGAGTCAGCCCCAGCATTTT	TRBJ1-5	TRBD1	TRBV7-9	NA
CASSFSRGRYEQYF	TGTGCCAGCAGTTTTAGCAGGGGTCGGTACGAGCAGTACTTC	TRBJ2-7	NA	TRBV27	NA
CASSLVSSLNSYEQYF	TGTGCCAGCAGCTTAGTGAGTTCCTTAAACTCCTACGAGCAGTACTTC	TRBJ2-7	NA	TRBV7-9	few
CASSLDGGSLNVLTF	TGCGCCAGCAGCTTGGATGGTGGGTCTTTAAACGTCCTGACTTTC	TRBJ2-6	NA	TRBV5-1	few
CASSPTGGKSSGANVLTF	TGCGCCAGCAGCCCGACAGGGGGAAAGAGCTCTGGGGCCAACGTCCTGACTTTC	TRBJ2-6	TRBD1	TRBV4-1	NA
CASSQDPSPTGELFF	TGCGCCAGCAGCCAAGATCCCAGTCCCACCGGGGAGCTGTTTTTT	TRBJ2-2	NA	TRBV4-3	NA
CSVRRQYTDTQYF	TGCAGCGTTCGCAGGCAGTACACAGATACGCAGTATTTT	TRBJ2-3	NA	TRBV29-1	few
CASSQDWNREDYTF	TGCGCCAGCAGCCAAGATTGGAACAGGGAAGACTACACCTTC	TRBJ1-2	NA	TRBV4-1	NA
CASSLASGSSHEQYF	TGTGCCAGCAGCTTAGCTAGCGGGAGTTCCCACGAGCAGTACTTC	TRBJ2-7	TRBD2	TRBV7-2	NA
CASSLALGQPTAFF	TGTGCCAGCAGCTTAGCGCTAGGTCAACCTACAGCTTTCTTT	TRBJ1-1	NA	TRBV7-9	NA
CSVSGTPNTGELFF	TGCAGCGTTTCCGGGACACCGAACACCGGGGAGCTGTTTTTT	TRBJ2-2	NA	TRBV29-1	few
CATTPSQGRSGANVLTF	TGTGCCACCACCCCCTCACAGGGGCGGTCTGGGGCCAACGTCCTGACTTTC	TRBJ2-6	TRBD1	TRBV15	few
CAWSVLSWNSYEQYF	TGTGCCTGGAGTGTACTCTCATGGAACTCCTACGAGCAGTACTTC	TRBJ2-7	NA	TRBV30	few
CAISESDRRSYEQYF	TGTGCCATCAGTGAGTCGGATCGACGCTCCTACGAGCAGTACTTC	TRBJ2-7	NA	TRBV10-3	few
CASSQEGSGRATDTQYF	TGCGCCAGCAGCCAAGAAGGCAGCGGGAGGGCTACAGATACGCAGTATTTT	TRBJ2-3	TRBD2	TRBV4-1	NA
CASNKGDYNEQFF	TGTGCCAGCAATAAGGGCGACTACAATGAGCAGTTCTTC	TRBJ2-1	NA	TRBV27	NA
CSVRASLETQYF	TGCAGCGTTCGTGCTTCTCTGGAGACCCAGTACTTC	TRBJ2-5	NA	TRBV29-1	few
CASSETGVQETQYF	TGTGCCAGCAGTGAGACAGGGGTCCAAGAGACCCAGTACTTC	TRBJ2-5	TRBD1	TRBV25-1	NA
CAIRQGSYEQYF	TGTGCCATCAGGCAGGGGAGCTACGAGCAGTACTTC	TRBJ2-7	NA	TRBV10-3	NA
CASTPLAGVYHEQYF	TGCGCCAGCACCCCTCTAGCGGGAGTCTACCACGAGCAGTACTTC	TRBJ2-7	TRBD2	TRBV5-1	few
CAWRQGTYTEAFF	TGTGCCTGGAGACAGGGAACCTACACTGAAGCTTTCTTT	TRBJ1-1	NA	TRBV30	NA
CASSFQVPIYEQYF	TGTGCCAGCAGCTTCCAGGTGCCGATCTACGAGCAGTACTTC	TRBJ2-7	NA	TRBV7-2	NA
CASRSGIFGNTGELFF	TGCGCCAGCAGAAGCGGGATCTTCGGGAACACCGGGGAGCTGTTTTTT	TRBJ2-2	TRBD2	TRBV4-1	NA
CAWSVKGAGNEQFF	TGTGCCTGGAGTGTAAAGGGGGCGGGCAATGAGCAGTTCTTC	TRBJ2-1	TRBD1	TRBV30	NA
CASSATSTDTQYF	TGTGCCAGCAGCGCGACCAGCACAGATACGCAGTATTTT	TRBJ2-3	NA	TRBV9	NA
CATGAPGQGMPTNEKLFF	TGTGCCACAGGGGCACCGGGACAGGGGATGCCAACTAATGAAAAACTGTTTTTT	TRBJ1-4	TRBD1	TRBV27	few
CASRSQGRRTNEKLFF	TGTGCCAGCAGATCACAGGGAAGGAGAACTAATGAAAAACTGTTTTTT	TRBJ1-4	NA	TRBV7-9	NA
CASSSGTGGNQPQHF	TGTGCCAGCAGTTCTGGGACAGGGGGGAATCAGCCCCAGCATTTT	TRBJ1-5	TRBD1	TRBV28	few
CATGPRVETQYF	TGTGCCACGGGCCCGAGGGTGGAGACCCAGTACTTC	TRBJ2-5	NA	TRBV10-3	NA
CASSGGAPRDEQFF	TGTGCCAGCAGCGGGGGGGCCCCCAGGGATGAGCAGTTCTTC	TRBJ2-1	NA	TRBV9	few
CASSLEVDGYGYTF	TGTGCCAGCAGCTTGGAGGTGGATGGCTATGGCTACACCTTC	TRBJ1-2	NA	TRBV5-4	NA
CAISGLAGGLSYNEQFF	TGTGCCATCAGTGGACTAGCGGGAGGTTTATCCTACAATGAGCAGTTCTTC	TRBJ2-1	TRBD2	TRBV10-3	few
CASSIWKANTEAFF	TGTGCCAGTAGTATTTGGAAAGCGAACACTGAAGCTTTCTTT	TRBJ1-1	NA	TRBV19	NA